This T cell receptor beta chain was sequenced during a study of early T cells in non-severe SARS-CoV-2 infection. A few counts support this clonotype. Separate cDNA molecules each had unique molecular identifiers attached to them. TCRdb fed the 5' RACE reads into MiXCR, producing one record per CDR3 protein. This table holds 66,000 or so distinct CDR3 sequences, less than 15% found once. V shed 4 bases and J shed 4 bases, with 7 bases lying between them. Germline assignment: CDR1 LGHDT and CDR2 YNNKEL (reference sequence). CDR3 size: 13 residues. The sequenced material came from whole blood. This TCR was recovered from an adult who was a healthcare worker with PCR-confirmed SARS-CoV-2 infection or an uninfected control (not recorded which). The chain combines TRBV3-1 with TRBJ2-2; D possibly corresponds to TRBD2 (6 bases). CDR3 residues: CASSLRGTGELFF. DNA of the CDR3: TGTGCCAGCAGCCTGCGGGGCACCGGGGAGCTGTTTTTT.